This record covers a single T cell receptor beta chain. These data come from a study of radiotherapy plus CTLA-4 blockade in lung cancer. At the level of the study: The study recorded objective responses in around a sixth of patients and disease control in approximately 33%.

V dropped 5 bases and J dropped 7; count of bases not matched to a gene: 9. Germline V gene lookup returns CDR1 MDHEN and CDR2 SYDVKM. The length of the CDR3 is 16 residues. It was focal radiation plus CTLA-4 blockade with ipilimumab that patients with chemo-refractory metastatic non-small-cell lung cancer received. Here immunoSEQ multiplex PCR was the method, and the copy in TCRdb shows in-frame clones only, minus some. The repertoire holds approximately 80,000 clones, with roughly 80% as singletons. This material consisted of peripheral blood, taken from a patient treated with radiotherapy plus ipilimumab. This chain joins TRBV28 and TRBJ2-5; 14 bases match TRBD2. The source is a human donor with non-small cell lung cancer who had stable disease on radiotherapy plus ipilimumab. CDR3 coding DNA: TGTGCCAGCAGTCCAGGGACTAGCGGGGGCCTAGGGACCCAGTACTTC. Translating it yields CASSPGTSGGLGTQYF.